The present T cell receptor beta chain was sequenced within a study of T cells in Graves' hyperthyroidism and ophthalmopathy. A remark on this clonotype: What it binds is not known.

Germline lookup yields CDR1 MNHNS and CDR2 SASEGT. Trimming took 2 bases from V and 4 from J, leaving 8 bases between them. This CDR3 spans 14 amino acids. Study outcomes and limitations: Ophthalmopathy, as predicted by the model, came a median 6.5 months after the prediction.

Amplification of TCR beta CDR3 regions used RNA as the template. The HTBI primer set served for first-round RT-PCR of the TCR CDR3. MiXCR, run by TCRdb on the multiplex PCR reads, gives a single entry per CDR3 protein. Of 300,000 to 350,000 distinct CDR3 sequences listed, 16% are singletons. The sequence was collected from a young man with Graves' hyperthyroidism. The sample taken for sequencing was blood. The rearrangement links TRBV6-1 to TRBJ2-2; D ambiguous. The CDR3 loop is CASSEKQSTGELFF. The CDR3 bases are TGTGCCAGCAGTGAAAAGCAATCCACCGGGGAGCTGTTTTTT.